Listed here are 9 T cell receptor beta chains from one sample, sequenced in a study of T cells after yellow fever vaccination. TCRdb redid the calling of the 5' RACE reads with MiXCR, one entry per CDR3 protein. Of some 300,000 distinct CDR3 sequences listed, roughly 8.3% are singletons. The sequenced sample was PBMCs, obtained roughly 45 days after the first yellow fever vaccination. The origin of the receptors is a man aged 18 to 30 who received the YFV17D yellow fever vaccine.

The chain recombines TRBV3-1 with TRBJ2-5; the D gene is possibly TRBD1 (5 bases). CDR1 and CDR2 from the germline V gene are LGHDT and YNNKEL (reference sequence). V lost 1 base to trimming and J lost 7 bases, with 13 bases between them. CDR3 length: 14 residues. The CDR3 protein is CASSQGGTTGTQYF. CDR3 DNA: TGTGCCAGCAGCCAAGGGGGCACAACAGGGACCCAGTACTTC.

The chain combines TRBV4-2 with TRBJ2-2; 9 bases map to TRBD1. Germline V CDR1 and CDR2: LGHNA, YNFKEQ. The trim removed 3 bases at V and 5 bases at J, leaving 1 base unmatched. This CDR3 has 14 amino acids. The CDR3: CASSHGQGTGELFF. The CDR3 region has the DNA TGTGCCAGCAGCCATGGACAGGGGACCGGGGAGCTGTTTTTT.

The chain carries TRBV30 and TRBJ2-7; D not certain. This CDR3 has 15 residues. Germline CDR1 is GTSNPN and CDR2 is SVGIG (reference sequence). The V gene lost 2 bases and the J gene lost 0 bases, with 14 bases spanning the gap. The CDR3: CAWSRKTVSSYEQYF. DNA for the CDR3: TGTGCCTGGAGTCGTAAGACGGTGAGCTCCTACGAGCAGTACTTC. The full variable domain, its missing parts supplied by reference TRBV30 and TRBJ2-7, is SQTIHQWPATLVQPVGSPLSLECTVEGTSNPNLYWYRQAAGRGLQLLFYSVGIGQISSEVPQNLSASRPQDRQFILSSKKLLLSDSGFYLCAWSRKTVSSYEQYFGPGTRLTVT.

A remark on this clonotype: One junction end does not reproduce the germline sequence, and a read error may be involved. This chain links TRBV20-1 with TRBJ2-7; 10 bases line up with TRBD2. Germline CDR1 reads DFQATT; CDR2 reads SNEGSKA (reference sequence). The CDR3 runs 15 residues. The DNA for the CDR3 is TGCAGTGCTAGAGTGCTAGCGGGGGTCTCCTACGATCAGTACTTC. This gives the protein CSARVLAGVSYDQYF.

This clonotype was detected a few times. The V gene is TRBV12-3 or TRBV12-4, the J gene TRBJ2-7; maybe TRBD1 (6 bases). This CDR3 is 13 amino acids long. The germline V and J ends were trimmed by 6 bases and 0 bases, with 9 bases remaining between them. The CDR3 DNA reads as TGTGCCAGCAGACCGGACAGCTCCTACGAGCAGTACTTC. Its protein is CASRPDSSYEQYF.

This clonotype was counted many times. CDR3 protein: CASSQGSYEQYV. DNA of the CDR3: TGTGCCAGCAGCCAGGGGTCCTACGAGCAGTACGTC. This chain links TRBV3-1 with TRBJ2-7, with unresolved D. In germline, CDR1 is LGHDT, CDR2 YNNKEL (reference sequence). Trimming removed 3 bases from V and 1 base from J, with 4 bases in between. CDR3 length: 12 amino acids.

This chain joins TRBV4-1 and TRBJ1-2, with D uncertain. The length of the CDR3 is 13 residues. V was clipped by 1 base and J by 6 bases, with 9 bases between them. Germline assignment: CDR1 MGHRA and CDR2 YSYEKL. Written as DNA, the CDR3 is TGCGCCAGCAGCCAAGTCACCGGGGATGGCTACACCTTC. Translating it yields CASSQVTGDGYTF.

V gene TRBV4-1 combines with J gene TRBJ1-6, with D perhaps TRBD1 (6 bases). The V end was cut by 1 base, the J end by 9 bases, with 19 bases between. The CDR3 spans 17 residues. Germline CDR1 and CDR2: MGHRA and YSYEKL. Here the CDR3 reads CASSQVGTPSPISPLHF. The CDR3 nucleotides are TGCGCCAGCAGCCAAGTAGGGACACCGTCCCCAATTTCACCCCTCCACTTT.

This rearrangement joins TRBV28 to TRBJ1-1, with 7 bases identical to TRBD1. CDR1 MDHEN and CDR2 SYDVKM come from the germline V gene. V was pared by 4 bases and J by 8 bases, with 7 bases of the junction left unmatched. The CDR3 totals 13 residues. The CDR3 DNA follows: TGTGCCAGCAGTTCGGGACAGACCATGGAAGCTTTCTTT. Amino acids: CASSSGQTMEAFF.